This section outlines one TCR beta chain sequence together with its context. The antigen is not known. The record originates from a study of brain T cells in children with intractable seizures. The sequenced cases were selected for having the highest brain T cell transcript signatures. Before surgery, patients took at least one anti-epileptic drug. Clones were read by immunoSEQ multiplex PCR, and TCRdb kept only the in-frame ones, dropping some. The table shows about 110,000 clones, with 90% to 95% occurring only once. Findings and caveats of the study: Pre-surgery blood may have been undersampled, hiding some clones. HCMV serostatus was not known, and viral specificity came from CDR3 similarity only.

V shed 7 bases and J 7 bases; nucleotides not matched to a gene: 7. The germline CDR1 and CDR2 sequences are SEHNR and FQNEAQ (reference sequence). CDR3 length: 13 residues. The TCR comes from a boy younger than two with hemimegalencephaly and intractable seizures. The chain carries TRBV7-9 and TRBJ2-1, with 7 nucleotides matching TRBD1. The sample was peripheral blood, taken at surgery. The CDR3 loop is CASNRDSYNEQFF. Written as DNA, the CDR3 is TGTGCCAGCAACCGGGACAGCTATAATGAGCAGTTCTTC.